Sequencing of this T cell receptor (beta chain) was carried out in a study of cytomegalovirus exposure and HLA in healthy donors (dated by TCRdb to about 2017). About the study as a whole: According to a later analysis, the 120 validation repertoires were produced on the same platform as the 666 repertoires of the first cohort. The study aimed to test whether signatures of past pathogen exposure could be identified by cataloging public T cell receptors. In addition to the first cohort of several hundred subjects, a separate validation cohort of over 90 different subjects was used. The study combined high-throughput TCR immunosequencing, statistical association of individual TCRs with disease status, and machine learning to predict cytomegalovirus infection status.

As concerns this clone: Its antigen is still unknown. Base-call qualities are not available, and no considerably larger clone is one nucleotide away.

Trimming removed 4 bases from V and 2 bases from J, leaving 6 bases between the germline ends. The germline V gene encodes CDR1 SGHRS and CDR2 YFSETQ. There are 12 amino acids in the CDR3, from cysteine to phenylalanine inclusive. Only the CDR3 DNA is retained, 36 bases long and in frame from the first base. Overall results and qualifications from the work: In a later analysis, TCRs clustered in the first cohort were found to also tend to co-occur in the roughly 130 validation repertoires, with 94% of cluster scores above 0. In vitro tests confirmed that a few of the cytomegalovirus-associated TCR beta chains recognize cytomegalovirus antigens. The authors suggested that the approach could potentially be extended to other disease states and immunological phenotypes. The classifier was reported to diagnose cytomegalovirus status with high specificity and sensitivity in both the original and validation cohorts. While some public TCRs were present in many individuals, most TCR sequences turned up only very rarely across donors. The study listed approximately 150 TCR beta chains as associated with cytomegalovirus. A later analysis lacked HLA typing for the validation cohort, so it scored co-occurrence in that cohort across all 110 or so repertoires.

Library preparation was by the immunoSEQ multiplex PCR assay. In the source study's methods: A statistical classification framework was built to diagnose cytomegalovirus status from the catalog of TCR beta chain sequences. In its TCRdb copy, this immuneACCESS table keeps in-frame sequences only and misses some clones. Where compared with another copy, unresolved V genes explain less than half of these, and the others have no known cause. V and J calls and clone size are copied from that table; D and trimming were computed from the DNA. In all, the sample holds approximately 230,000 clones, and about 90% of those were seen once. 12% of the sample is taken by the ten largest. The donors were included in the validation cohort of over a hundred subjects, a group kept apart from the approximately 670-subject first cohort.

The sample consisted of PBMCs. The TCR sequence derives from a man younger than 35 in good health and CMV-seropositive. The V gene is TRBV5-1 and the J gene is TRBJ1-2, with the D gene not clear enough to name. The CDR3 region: CASSGENYGYTF. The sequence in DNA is TGCGCCAGCAGCGGAGAAAACTATGGCTACACCTTC.